This section outlines one TCR beta chain sequence together with its context. Its matching antigen is unknown. TCR beta CDR3 sequences were amplified from RNA transcripts. The HTBI primer set was used in a first-round RT-PCR of the TCR CDR3. MiXCR was run by TCRdb on the multiplex PCR reads, yielding one entry per CDR3 protein. Of approximately 640,000 distinct CDR3 sequences listed, 45% are singletons. This sample stems from a study of T cells in Graves' hyperthyroidism and ophthalmopathy. Study-wide points: Ophthalmopathy was identified by the model a median roughly six months ahead of onset. Most expanded thyroid clonotypes above 0.001 recurred in blood.

Patients were excluded because of uncontrolled infection, other autoimmune disease, pregnancy or lactation. Thyroid ultrasound and orbital computed tomography, with clinical symptoms and serum thyroxine and TRAb, informed diagnoses. This TCR was recovered from an adult man with Graves' disease, either hyperthyroidism or ophthalmopathy (not recorded which). Sequencing was done on a sample of peripheral blood or thyroid tissue (not recorded which).

The CDR3 region has the DNA TGTGCCAGCAGTAAGAATAACTATGGCTACACCTTC. It translates to CASSKNNYGYTF. The chain carries TRBV11-3 and TRBJ1-2; the D is unclear. The CDR3 is 12 residues long. Germline-derived CDR1 and CDR2 are SGHNT and YENEEA. The V end was cut by 6 bases, the J end by 1 base, with 6 bases between. The whole variable domain, filled in from reference TRBV11-3 and TRBJ1-2, reads EAGVVQSPRYKIIEKKQPVAFWCNPISGHNTLYWYLQNLGQGPELLIRYENEEAVDDSQLPKDRFSAERLKGVDSTLKIQPAELGDSAVYLCASSKNNYGYTFGSGTRLTVV.